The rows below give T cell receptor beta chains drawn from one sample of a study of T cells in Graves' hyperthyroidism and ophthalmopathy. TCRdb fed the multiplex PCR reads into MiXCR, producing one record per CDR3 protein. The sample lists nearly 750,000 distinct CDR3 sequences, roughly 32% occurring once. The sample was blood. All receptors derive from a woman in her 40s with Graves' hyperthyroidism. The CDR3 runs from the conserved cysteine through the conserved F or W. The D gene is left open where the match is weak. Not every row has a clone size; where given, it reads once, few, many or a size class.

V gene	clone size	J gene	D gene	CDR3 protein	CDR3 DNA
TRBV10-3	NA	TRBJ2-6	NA	CAISAGTGANVLTF	TGTGCCATCAGTGCCGGGACAGGGGCCAACGTCCTGACTTTC
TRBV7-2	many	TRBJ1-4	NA	CASSFGEVSEKLFF	TGTGCCAGCAGCTTCGGGGAAGTGAGTGAAAAACTGTTTTTT
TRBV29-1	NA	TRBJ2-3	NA	CSALKGPGEYNEQYF	TGCAGCGCTCTAAAAGGTCCAGGGGAATACAATGAGCAGTATTTT
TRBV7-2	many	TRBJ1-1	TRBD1	CASQGGTGLNTEAFF	TGTGCCAGCCAGGGGGGGACAGGGCTGAACACTGAAGCTTTCTTT
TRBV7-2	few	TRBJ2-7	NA	CASSRGQDPVEQYF	TGTGCCAGCAGCCGGGGCCAAGACCCTGTCGAGCAGTACTTC
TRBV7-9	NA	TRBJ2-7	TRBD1	CASSLQGALLRSYEQYF	TGTGCCAGCAGCTTGCAGGGGGCCCTACTTCGATCCTACGAGCAGTACTTC
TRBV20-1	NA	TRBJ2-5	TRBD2	CSAGGTHQETQYF	TGCAGTGCGGGGGGGACCCATCAAGAGACCCAGTACTTC
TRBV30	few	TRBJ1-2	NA	CACPGRSYGYTF	TGTGCCTGCCCAGGCCGCTCCTATGGCTACACCTTC
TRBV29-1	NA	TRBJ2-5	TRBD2	CSLMGGKETQYF	TGCAGCCTGATGGGGGGGAAGGAGACCCAGTACTTC
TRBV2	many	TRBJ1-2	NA	CASMGDLRGYTF	TGTGCCAGCATGGGAGATTTGCGTGGCTACACCTTC
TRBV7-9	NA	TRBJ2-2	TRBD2	CASSPRDLSETSTGGTGELFF	TGTGCCAGCAGCCCCAGAGATCTTTCGGAGACTAGTACGGGAGGCACCGGGGAGCTGTTTTTT
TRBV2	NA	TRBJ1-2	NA	CASSAGGEYGYTF	TGTGCCAGCAGTGCCGGGGGAGAATACGGCTACACCTTC
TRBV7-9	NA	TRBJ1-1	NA	CASSLSRVWSGTEAFF	TGTGCCAGCAGTTTATCGAGGGTTTGGAGTGGCACTGAAGCTTTCTTT
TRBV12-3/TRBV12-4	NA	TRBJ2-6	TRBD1	CASTPGQGLTGANVLTF	TGTGCCAGCACCCCCGGACAGGGGTTAACTGGGGCCAACGTCCTGACTTTC
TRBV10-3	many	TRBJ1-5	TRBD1	CAINNGQANNQPQHF	TGTGCCATCAATAACGGACAGGCAAACAATCAGCCCCAGCATTTT
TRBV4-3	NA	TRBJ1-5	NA	CASSQDWGSGNQPQHF	TGCGCCAGCAGCCAAGATTGGGGTAGTGGCAATCAGCCCCAGCATTTT
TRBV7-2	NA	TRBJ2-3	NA	CASSLGLGDTQYF	TGTGCCAGCAGCTTGGGTTTAGGAGATACGCAGTATTTT
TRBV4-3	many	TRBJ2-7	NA	CASSQVTGGSYEQYF	TGCGCCAGCAGCCAAGTAACTGGAGGCTCCTACGAGCAGTACTTC
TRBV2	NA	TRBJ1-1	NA	CASSTDKNTEAFF	TGTGCCAGCAGTACGGACAAGAACACTGAAGCTTTCTTT
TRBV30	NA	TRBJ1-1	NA	CACTGTEAFF	TGTGCCTGTACCGGCACTGAAGCTTTCTTT
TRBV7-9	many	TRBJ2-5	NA	CATTDPGETQYF	TGTGCCACTACGGACCCAGGGGAGACCCAGTACTTC
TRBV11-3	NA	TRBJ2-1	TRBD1	CASRLSDRGNGQFF	TGTGCCAGCAGACTTTCGGACAGGGGCAATGGGCAGTTCTTC
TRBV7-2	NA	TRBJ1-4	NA	CASTGTAPVTTNEKLFF	TGTGCCAGCACCGGGACCGCCCCTGTTACAACTAATGAAAAACTGTTTTTT
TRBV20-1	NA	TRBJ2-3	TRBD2	CSARGIAGRSTDTQYF	TGCAGTGCTAGAGGTATAGCGGGGCGTAGCACAGATACGCAGTATTTT
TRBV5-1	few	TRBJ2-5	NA	CASSFPQETQYF	TGCGCCAGCAGCTTCCCTCAAGAGACCCAGTACTTC
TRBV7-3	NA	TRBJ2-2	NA	CAWSLQSDSGELFF	TGTGCCTGGAGTCTCCAGAGCGACTCCGGGGAGCTGTTTTTT
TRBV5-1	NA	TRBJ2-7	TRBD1	CASSLEGLRDRGYEQYF	TGCGCCAGCAGCTTGGAAGGTCTCCGGGACAGGGGTTACGAGCAGTACTTC
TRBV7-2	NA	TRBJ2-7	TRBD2	CASSLASSGVSYEQYF	TGTGCCAGCAGCTTAGCTAGTAGCGGGGTATCCTACGAGCAGTACTTC
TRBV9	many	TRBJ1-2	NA	CASSVDEGSYTF	TGTGCCAGCAGCGTAGATGAGGGGAGCTACACCTTC
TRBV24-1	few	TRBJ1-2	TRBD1	CATSDVGQGLGGYTF	TGTGCCACCAGTGATGTGGGACAGGGCCTAGGCGGCTACACCTTC
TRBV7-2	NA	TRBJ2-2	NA	CASSQGLRGTGELFF	TGTGCCAGCAGCCAAGGGCTCAGGGGCACCGGGGAGCTGTTTTTT
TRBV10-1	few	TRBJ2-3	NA	CASSEQGADTQYF	TGCGCCAGCAGTGAACAGGGAGCAGATACGCAGTATTTT
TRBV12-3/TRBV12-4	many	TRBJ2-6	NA	CASSPRGGANVLTF	TGTGCCAGCAGTCCCAGGGGTGGGGCCAACGTCCTGACTTTC
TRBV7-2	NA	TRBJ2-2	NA	CASSAGQTDAGELFF	TGTGCCAGCAGCGCCGGACAAACCGACGCCGGGGAGCTGTTTTTT
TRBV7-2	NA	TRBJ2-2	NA	CASSLSGMPGELFF	TGTGCCAGCAGCTTATCAGGGATGCCCGGGGAGCTGTTTTTT
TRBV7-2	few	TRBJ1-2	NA	CASSHTGGGRANYGYTF	TGTGCCAGCAGCCACACGGGGGGAGGCAGGGCTAACTATGGCTACACCTTC
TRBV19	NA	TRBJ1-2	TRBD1	CASRGTGGGGYTF	TGTGCCAGTAGGGGGACAGGGGGTGGTGGCTACACCTTC
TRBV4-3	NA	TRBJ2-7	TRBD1	CASSQVLSWTGSYEQYF	TGCGCCAGCAGCCAAGTTCTTTCCTGGACAGGCTCCTACGAGCAGTACTTC
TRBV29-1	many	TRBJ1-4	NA	CSVVFNEKLFF	TGCAGCGTTGTCTTCAATGAAAAACTGTTTTTT
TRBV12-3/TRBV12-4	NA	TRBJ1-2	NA	CASRTIHGRAGYTF	TGTGCCAGCAGGACCATACACGGTCGGGCTGGCTACACCTTC
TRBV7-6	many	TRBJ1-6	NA	CASSRTGTNNSPLHF	TGTGCCAGCAGCCGCACCGGGACAAATAATTCACCCCTCCACTTT
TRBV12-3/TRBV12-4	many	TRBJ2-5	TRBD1	CASSSDRAETQYF	TGTGCCAGCAGTTCGGACAGGGCAGAGACCCAGTACTTC
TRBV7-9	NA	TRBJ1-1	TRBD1	CASSPLDRGLNTEAFF	TGCGCCAGCAGCCCACTGGACAGGGGTTTGAACACTGAAGCTTTCTTT
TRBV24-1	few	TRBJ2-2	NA	CATSDQSPGELFF	TGTGCCACCAGTGACCAAAGTCCCGGGGAGCTGTTTTTT
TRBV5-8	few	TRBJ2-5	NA	CASSWRGDRKETQYF	TGTGCCAGCAGCTGGAGGGGGGACAGAAAAGAGACCCAGTACTTC
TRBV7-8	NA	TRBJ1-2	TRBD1	CASSLTTGSGYTF	TGTGCCAGCAGCTTAACGACAGGGAGTGGCTACACCTTC
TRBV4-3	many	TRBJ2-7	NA	CASSQEWLASYEQYF	TGCGCCAGCAGCCAAGAGTGGCTGGCATCCTACGAGCAGTACTTC